Listed here is a single T cell receptor beta chain. Its target is unknown. A read error may account for a junction end that differs from germline. This CDR3 is also generated by other DNA sequences in the sample. These data are taken from a study of cytomegalovirus exposure and HLA in healthy donors. Study findings and constraints: Later analysis indicated greater clonal expansion among HLA-associated TCR beta chains than among equally common other chains.

The PCR employed 60 Vbeta primers together with 13 Jbeta primers. The repertoire was sequenced with immunoSEQ multiplex PCR; TCRdb's copy has only in-frame clones and lacks some. The repertoire holds 130,000 to 150,000 clones, with around 65% as singletons. CDR3 length: 14 amino acids. CDR1 MGHRA and CDR2 YSYEKL come from the germline V gene. The chain carries TRBV4-1 and TRBJ1-4; 10 bases map to TRBD1. The clonotype comes from a woman in her twenties or thirties in good health and CMV-seropositive. The source material was PBMCs. The CDR3 loop reads CASSHPGQGKGLFF. For the CDR3, the DNA is TGCGCCAGTAGCCACCCGGGACAGGGGAAAGGGCTGTTTTTT.